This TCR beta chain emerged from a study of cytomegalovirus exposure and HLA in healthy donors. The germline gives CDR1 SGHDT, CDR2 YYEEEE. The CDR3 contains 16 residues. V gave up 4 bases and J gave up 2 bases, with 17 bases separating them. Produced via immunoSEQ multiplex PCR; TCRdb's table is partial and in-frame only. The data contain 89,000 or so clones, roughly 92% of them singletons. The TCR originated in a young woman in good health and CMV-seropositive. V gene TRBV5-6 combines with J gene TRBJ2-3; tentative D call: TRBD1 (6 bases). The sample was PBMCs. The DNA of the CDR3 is TGTGCCAGCAGCGGCACAGAACAGGGTTACACAGATACGCAGTATTTT. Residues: CASSGTEQGYTDTQYF.